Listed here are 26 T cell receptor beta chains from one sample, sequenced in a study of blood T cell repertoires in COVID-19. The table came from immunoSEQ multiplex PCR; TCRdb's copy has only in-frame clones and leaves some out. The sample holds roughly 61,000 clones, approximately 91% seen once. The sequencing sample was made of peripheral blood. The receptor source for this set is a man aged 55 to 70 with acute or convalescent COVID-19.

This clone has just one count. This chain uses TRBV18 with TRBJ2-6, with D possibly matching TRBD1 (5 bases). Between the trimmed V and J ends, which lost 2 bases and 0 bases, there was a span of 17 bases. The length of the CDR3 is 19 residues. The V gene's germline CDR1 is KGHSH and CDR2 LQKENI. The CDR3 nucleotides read TGTGCCAGCTCACCATGGGGCCCAACAACGAACTCTGGGGCCAACGTCCTGACTTTC. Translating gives CASSPWGPTTNSGANVLTF.

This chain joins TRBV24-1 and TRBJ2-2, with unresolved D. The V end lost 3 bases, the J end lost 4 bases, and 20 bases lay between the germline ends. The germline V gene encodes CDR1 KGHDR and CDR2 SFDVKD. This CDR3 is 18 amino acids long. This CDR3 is CATSDAAAFLPSTGELFF. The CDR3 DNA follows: TGTGCCACCAGTGATGCCGCGGCATTCTTGCCTAGCACCGGGGAGCTGTTTTTT.

The CDR3 DNA follows: TGTGCCAGCAGCCAAACAGGGTGGCAGCCCCAGCATTTT. It translates to CASSQTGWQPQHF. This chain uses TRBV14 with TRBJ1-5; TRBD1 might be the D (6 bases). Germline V gene sequence: CDR1 SGHDN, CDR2 FVKESK. Trimming stripped 2 bases from V and 7 bases from J, with 9 bases between. There are 13 residues in the CDR3.

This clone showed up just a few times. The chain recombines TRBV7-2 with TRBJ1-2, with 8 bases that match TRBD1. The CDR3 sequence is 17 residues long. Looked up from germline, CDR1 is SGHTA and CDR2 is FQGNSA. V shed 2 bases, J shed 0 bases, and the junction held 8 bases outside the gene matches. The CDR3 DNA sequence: TGTGCCAGCAGCTTAACAGGGACAGGATACGCTAACTATGGCTACACCTTC. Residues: CASSLTGTGYANYGYTF.

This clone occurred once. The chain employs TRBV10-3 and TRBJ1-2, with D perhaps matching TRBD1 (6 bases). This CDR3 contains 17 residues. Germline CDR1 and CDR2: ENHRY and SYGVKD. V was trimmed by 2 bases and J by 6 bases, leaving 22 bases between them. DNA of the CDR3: TGTGCCATCAGTGAGGGGGTGCGGACAGAAGAATATCATGGCTACACCTTC. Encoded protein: CAISEGVRTEEYHGYTF.

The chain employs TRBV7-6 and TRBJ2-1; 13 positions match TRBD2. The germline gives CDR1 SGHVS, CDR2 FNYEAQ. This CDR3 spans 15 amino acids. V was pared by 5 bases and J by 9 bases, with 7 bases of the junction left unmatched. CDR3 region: CASSPGLAGVGEQFF. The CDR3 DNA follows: TGTGCCAGCAGCCCAGGACTAGCGGGGGTGGGTGAGCAGTTCTTC.

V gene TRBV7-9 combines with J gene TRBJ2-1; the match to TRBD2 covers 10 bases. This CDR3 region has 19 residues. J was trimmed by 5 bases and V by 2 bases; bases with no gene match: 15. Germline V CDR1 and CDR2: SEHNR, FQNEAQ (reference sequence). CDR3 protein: CASSLRASGGAGGNNEQFF. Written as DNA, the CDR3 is TGTGCCAGCAGCTTACGGGCATCAGGCGGAGCGGGAGGGAACAATGAGCAGTTCTTC. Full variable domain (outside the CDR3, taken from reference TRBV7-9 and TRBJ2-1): DTGVSQNPRHKITKRGQNVTFRCDPISEHNRLYWYRQTLGQGPEFLTYFQNEAQLEKSRLLSDRFSAERPKGSFSTLEIQRTEQGDSAMYLCASSLRASGGAGGNNEQFFGPGTRLTVL.

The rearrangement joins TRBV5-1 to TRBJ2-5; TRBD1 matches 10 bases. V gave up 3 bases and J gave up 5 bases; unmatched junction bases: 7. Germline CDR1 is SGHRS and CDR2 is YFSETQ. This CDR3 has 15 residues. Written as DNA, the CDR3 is TGCGCCAGCAGCTCGACAGGGGGCTTTAGGGAGACCCAGTACTTC. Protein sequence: CASSSTGGFRETQYF.

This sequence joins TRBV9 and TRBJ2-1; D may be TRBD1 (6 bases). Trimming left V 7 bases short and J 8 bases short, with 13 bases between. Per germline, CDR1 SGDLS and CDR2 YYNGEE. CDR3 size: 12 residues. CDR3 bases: TGTGCCAGCGGCAGAGGGGGACATGAGCAGTTCTTC. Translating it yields CASGRGGHEQFF.

The CDR3 DNA is TGTGCCAGCAGCTCCAGCGGAAGGGTCTCAACTAATGAAAAACTGTTTTTT. This sequence encodes CASSSSGRVSTNEKLFF. This rearrangement joins TRBV7-2 to TRBJ1-4, with D unclear. Germline CDR1 SGHTA, CDR2 FQGNSA. V was shortened by 4 bases and J by 0 bases, with 15 bases between the two germline ends. CDR3 length: 17 residues.

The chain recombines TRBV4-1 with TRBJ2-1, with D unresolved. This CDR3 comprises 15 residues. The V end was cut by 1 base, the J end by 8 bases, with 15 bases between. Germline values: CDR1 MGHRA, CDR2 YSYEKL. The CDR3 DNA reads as TGCGCCAGCAGCCAAGTGGGCCTCATCGAATATGAGCAGTTCTTC. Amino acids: CASSQVGLIEYEQFF.

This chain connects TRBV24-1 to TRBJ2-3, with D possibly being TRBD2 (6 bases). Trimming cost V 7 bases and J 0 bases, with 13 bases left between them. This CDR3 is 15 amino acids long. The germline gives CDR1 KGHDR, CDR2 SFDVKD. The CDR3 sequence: CATRSAGGSTDTQYF. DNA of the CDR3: TGTGCCACCAGATCAGCGGGTGGGAGCACAGATACGCAGTATTTT.

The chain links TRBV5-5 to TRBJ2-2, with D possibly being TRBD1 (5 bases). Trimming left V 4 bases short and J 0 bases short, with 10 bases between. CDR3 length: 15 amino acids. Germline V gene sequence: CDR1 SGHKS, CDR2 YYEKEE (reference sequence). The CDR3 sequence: CASSQQVSNTGELFF. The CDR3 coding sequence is TGTGCCAGCAGCCAACAGGTATCGAACACCGGGGAGCTGTTTTTT.

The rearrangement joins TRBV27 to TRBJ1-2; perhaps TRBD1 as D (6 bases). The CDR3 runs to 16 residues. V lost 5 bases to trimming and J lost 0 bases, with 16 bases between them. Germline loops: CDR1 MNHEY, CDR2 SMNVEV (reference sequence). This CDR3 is CASSPIGQKANYGYTF. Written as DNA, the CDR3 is TGTGCCAGCAGTCCCATCGGACAGAAAGCTAACTATGGCTACACCTTC.

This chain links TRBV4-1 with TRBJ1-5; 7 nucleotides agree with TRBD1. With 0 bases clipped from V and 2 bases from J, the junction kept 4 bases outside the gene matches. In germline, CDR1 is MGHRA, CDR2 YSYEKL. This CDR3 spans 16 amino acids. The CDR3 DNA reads TGCGCCAGCAGCCAAGACAGGGGGACTCGCAATCAGCCCCAGCATTTT. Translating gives CASSQDRGTRNQPQHF.

The CDR3 loop reads CASSRTRRSEKLFF. The CDR3 DNA reads as TGTGCCAGCAGCCGGACAAGGCGGAGTGAAAAACTGTTTTTT. The chain couples TRBV27 to TRBJ1-4; perhaps TRBD1 as D (5 bases). Germline V CDR1 and CDR2: MNHEY, SMNVEV (reference sequence). Trimming took off 6 bases at V and 7 bases at J, with 15 bases between the two ends. The CDR3 runs to 14 residues.

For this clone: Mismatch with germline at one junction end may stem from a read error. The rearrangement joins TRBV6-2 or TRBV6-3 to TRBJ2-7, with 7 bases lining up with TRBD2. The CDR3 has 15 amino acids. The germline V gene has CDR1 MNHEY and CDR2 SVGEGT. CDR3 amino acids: CASSSERELSSEQYF. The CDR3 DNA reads TGTGCCAGCAGTTCGGAGCGGGAACTCTCCTCCGAGCAGTACTTC.

The CDR3 loop is CASSLLAGAQETQYF. The CDR3 DNA reads as TGTGCCAGCAGCTTACTAGCGGGAGCCCAAGAGACCCAGTACTTC. V usage is TRBV7-9 and J usage is TRBJ2-5; 10 bases are a match to TRBD2. V was pared by 2 bases and J by 1 base, with 1 base of the junction left unmatched. This CDR3 region has 15 residues. From germline, CDR1 is SEHNR and CDR2 FQNEAQ (reference sequence).

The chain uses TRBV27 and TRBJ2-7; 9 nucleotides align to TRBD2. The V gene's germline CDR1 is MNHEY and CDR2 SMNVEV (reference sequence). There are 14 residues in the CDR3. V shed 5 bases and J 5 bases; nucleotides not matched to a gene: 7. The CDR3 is CASSVTSGPHEQYF. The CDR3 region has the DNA TGTGCCAGCAGTGTTACTAGCGGGCCCCACGAGCAGTACTTC.

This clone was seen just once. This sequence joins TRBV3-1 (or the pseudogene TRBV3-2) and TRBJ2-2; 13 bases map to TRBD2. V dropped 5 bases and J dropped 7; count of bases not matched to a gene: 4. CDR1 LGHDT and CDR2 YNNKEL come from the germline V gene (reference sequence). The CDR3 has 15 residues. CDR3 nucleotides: TGTGCCAGCAGCGGGACTAGCGGGATTGGCGGGGAGCTGTTTTTT. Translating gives CASSGTSGIGGELFF.

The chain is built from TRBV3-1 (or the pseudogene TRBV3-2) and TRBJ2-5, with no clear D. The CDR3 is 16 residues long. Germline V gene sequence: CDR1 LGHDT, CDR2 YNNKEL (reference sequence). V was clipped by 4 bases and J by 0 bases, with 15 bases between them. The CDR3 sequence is CASSPYSAANQETQYF. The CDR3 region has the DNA TGTGCCAGCAGCCCCTATAGTGCGGCGAACCAAGAGACCCAGTACTTC.

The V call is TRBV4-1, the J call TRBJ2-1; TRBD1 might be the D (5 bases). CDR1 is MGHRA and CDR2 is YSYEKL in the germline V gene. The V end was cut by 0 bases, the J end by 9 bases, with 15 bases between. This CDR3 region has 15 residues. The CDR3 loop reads CASSQDILQVPEQFF. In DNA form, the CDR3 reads TGCGCCAGCAGCCAAGATATCTTACAGGTACCTGAGCAGTTCTTC.

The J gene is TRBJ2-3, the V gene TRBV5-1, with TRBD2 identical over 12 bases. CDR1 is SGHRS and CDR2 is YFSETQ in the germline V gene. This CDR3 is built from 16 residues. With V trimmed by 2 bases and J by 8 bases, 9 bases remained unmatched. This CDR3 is CASSFGTSGFGATQYF. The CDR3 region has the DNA TGCGCCAGCAGCTTCGGGACTAGCGGGTTTGGCGCTACGCAGTATTTT.

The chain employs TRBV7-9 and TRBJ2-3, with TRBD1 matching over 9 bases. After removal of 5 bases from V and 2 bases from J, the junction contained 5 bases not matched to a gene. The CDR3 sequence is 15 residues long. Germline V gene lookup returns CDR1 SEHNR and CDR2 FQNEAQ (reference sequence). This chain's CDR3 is CASSPGTGITDTQYF. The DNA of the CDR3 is TGTGCCAGCAGCCCCGGGACAGGGATCACAGATACGCAGTATTTT. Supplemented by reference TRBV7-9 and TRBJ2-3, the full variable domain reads DTGVSQNPRHKITKRGQNVTFRCDPISEHNRLYWYRQTLGQGPEFLTYFQNEAQLEKSRLLSDRFSAERPKGSFSTLEIQRTEQGDSAMYLCASSPGTGITDTQYFGPGTRLTVL.

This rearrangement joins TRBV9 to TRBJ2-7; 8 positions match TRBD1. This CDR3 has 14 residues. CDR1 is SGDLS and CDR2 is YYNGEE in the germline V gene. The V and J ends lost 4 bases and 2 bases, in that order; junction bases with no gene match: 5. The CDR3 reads CASSFTGQAYEQYF. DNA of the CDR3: TGTGCCAGCAGCTTTACGGGACAGGCCTACGAGCAGTACTTC.

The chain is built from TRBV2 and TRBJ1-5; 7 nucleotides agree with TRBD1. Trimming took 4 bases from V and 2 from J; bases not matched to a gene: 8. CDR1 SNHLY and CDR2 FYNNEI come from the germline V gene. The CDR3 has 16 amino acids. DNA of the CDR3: TGTGCCAGCAGTGCGGTGGGACAGAGGGGCAATCAGCCCCAGCATTTT. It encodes CASSAVGQRGNQPQHF.